This T cell receptor beta chain comes out of a study of cytomegalovirus exposure and HLA in healthy donors. Notes on the study in general: HLA-A and HLA-B allele assignments for most subjects were reportedly predicted accurately using TCR beta sequences. In a later analysis, TCR beta V- and J-gene trimming showed a link to a missense DCLRE1C variant. CMV serostatus was the sole immune exposure information available.

Primers included in the PCR were 60 Vbeta and 13 Jbeta primers. Using immunoSEQ multiplex PCR, the repertoire was profiled, and TCRdb retains in-frame clones only, with some absent. The sample has under 45,000 clones, roughly 60% seen once. Turning to this clone: Antigen specificity is unknown.

CDR1 is SGDLS and CDR2 is YYNGEE in the germline V gene. Germline trimming cut 3 bases from V and 8 bases from J; bases unmatched to any gene: 10. CDR3 length: 15 amino acids. This sequence joins TRBV9 and TRBJ1-4; the match to TRBD1 covers 7 bases. The specimen was PBMCs. The sequence was collected from a human donor in good health. CDR3 DNA sequence: TGTGCCAGCAGCGAATTACAGGGGTCGGCGGAAAAACTGTTTTTT. Its protein is CASSELQGSAEKLFF.